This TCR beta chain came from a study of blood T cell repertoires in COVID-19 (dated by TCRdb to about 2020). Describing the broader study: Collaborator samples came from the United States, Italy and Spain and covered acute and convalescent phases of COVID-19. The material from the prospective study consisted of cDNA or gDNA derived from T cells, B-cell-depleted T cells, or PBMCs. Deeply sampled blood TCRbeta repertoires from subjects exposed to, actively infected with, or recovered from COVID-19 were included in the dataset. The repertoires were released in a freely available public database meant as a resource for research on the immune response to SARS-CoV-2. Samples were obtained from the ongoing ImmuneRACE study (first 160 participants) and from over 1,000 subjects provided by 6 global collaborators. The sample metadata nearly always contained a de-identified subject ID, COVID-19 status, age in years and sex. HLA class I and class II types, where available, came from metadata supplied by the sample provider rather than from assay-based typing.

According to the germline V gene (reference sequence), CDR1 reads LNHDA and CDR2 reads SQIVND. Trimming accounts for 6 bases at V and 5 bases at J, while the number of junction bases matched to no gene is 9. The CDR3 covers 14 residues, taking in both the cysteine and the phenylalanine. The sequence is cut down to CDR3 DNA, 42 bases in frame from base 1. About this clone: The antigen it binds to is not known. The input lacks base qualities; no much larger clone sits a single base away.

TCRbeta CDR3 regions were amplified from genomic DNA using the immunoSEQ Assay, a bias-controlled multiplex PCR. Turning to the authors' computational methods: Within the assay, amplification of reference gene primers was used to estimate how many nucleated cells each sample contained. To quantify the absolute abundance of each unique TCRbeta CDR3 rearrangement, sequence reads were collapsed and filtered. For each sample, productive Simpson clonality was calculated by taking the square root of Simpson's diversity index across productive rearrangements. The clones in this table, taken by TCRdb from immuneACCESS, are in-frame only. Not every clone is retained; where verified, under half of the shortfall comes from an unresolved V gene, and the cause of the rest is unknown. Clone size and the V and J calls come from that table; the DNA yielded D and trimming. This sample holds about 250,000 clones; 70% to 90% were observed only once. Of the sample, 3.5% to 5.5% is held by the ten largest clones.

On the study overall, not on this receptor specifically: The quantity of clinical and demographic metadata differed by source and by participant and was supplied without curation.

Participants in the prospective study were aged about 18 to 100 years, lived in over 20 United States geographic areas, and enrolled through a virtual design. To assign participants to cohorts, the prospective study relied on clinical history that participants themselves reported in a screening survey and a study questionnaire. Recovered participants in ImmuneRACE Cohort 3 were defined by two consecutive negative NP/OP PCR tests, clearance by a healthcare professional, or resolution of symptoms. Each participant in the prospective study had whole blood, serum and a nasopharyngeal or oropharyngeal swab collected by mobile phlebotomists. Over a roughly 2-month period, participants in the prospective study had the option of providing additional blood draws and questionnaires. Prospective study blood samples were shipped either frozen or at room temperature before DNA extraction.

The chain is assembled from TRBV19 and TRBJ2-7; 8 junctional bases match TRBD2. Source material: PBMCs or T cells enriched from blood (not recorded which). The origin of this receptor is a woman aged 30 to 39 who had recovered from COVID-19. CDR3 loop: CASRSDSGNDEQYF. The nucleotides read TGTGCCAGTAGGTCAGATAGCGGGAACGACGAGCAGTACTTC.